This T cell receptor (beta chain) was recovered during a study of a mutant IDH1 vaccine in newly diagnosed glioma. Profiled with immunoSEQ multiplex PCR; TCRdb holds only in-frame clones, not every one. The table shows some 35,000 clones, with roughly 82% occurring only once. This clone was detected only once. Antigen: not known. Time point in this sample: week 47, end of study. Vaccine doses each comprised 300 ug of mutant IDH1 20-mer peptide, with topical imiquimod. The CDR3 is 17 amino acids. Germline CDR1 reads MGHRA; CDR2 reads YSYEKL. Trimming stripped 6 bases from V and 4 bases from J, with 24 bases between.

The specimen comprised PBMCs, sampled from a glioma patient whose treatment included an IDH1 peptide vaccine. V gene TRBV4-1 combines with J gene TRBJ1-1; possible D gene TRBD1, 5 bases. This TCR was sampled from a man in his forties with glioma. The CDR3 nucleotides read TGCGCCAGCAGTCCCGGGACTCTCCGCCAAGCAGGCACTGAAGCTTTCTTT. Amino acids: CASSPGTLRQAGTEAFF.